The sequence of this T cell receptor (beta chain) was determined in a study of response to subunit inactivated influenza vaccine (dated by TCRdb to 2017 to 2018). About the study as a whole: Deep quantitative T cell receptor repertoire profiling was used in the study to track responses to a trivalent subunit inactivated influenza vaccine.

This clonotype was counted a few times. Its antigen remains unidentified. One base away there is no much larger clone; base qualities are not given. The germline ends are 17 bases apart after V is trimmed by 2 bases and J by 15 bases. The germline V gene (reference sequence) sets CDR1 to DFQATT and CDR2 to SNEGSKA. Measured from the cysteine to the phenylalanine, the CDR3 is 12 residues long. The entry retains the CDR3 DNA only, 36 bases that are in frame from base 1. The research as a whole found: According to the authors, only a limited number of new T cells may be recruited by each seasonal influenza vaccination.

Library preparation was by RT-PCR. The run used an Illumina HiSeq 2500. The public reads were reanalyzed by TCRdb: fastp trimming at Q25, MiXCR alignment, in-frame beta chains only. Here each entry gathers all rows of one CDR3 protein and keeps the most common genes and DNA. For this sample there are more than 600,000 distinct CDR3 sequences; about 18% appear just once. About a tenth of the sample goes to the ten largest clones. The clonotype comes from a man aged 50 to 60 who received an inactivated influenza vaccine. Donor details come from another sample of the same person, matched by shared clones. Recombination linked TRBV20-1 to TRBJ2-1; no D gene is confidently identified. This material consisted of PBMCs from blood, taken around 5 days after vaccination. CDR3 protein: CSARKLGQVGFF. The DNA is TGCAGTGCTAGAAAGCTTGGGCAGGTTGGGTTCTTC.